These 16 T cell receptor beta chains were all obtained from the same sample, sequenced in a study of tumor-infiltrating lymphocytes in oesophageal squamous cell carcinoma (TCRdb year 2016). The library was prepared using PCR. Sequencing was performed on an Illumina HiSeq 2000. TCRdb itself trimmed the public reads at Q25 with fastp, ran MiXCR and retained productive beta chains. Every entry covers one CDR3 protein and lists the most common genes and DNA from its rows. This sample has more than 9,500 distinct CDR3 sequences in its table, and more than 40% of those were observed once. The ten largest clonotypes hold about 15% of the sample. The sample comprised normal esophageal tissue next to the tumor. These receptors came from a male donor with esophageal squamous cell carcinoma.

This clonotype was counted once. The chain joins TRBV7-2 to TRBJ2-3, with no clear D. The germline V gene has CDR1 SGHTA and CDR2 FQGNSA. The V gene lost 4 bases and the J gene lost 0 bases, with 14 bases spanning the gap. The CDR3 is 16 amino acids. The CDR3 here is CASSSGPTGSTDTQYF. CDR3 coding DNA: TGTGCCAGCAGCTCCGGACCAACTGGAAGCACAGATACGCAGTATTTT. Full variable domain (rest looked up from reference TRBV7-2 and TRBJ2-3): GAGVSQSPSNKVTEKGKDVELRCDPISGHTALYWYRQSLGQGLEFLIYFQGNSAPDKSGLPSDRFSAERTGGSVSTLTIQRTQQEDSAVYLCASSSGPTGSTDTQYFGPGTRLTVL.

V is TRBV7-2 and J is TRBJ2-5; TRBD1 matches 8 bases. The CDR3 runs to 15 residues. The V and J ends lost 10 bases and 2 bases, in that order; junction bases with no gene match: 12. Germline CDR1 reads SGHTA; CDR2 reads FQGNSA. CDR3 sequence reads: CAIALQGARQETQYF. The CDR3 nucleotides read TGTGCCATCGCACTTCAGGGGGCGAGACAAGAGACCCAGTACTTC.

The chain combines TRBV5-1 with TRBJ2-3; maybe TRBD1 (5 bases). The DNA end is a closer match to TRBJ1-1, so the J assignment may be wrong. This CDR3 comprises 13 residues. Per the germline V gene, CDR1 is SGHRS and CDR2 is YFSETQ. The chain's CDR3 is CASSLQGNTEAFF. CDR3 DNA sequence: TGCGCCAGCAGCTTGCAGGGAAACACTGAAGCTTTCTTT.

This clonotype was recorded once. V is TRBV7-2 and J is TRBJ2-3; 8 positions match TRBD2. The CDR3 loop spans 15 amino acids. The V gene end was trimmed by 5 bases and the J gene end by 4 bases; junction bases not matched to a gene: 8. Germline CDR1 reads SGHTA; CDR2 reads FQGNSA. The CDR3 protein is CASSRLAGGADTQYF. DNA for the CDR3: TGTGCCAGCAGCCGCCTGGCGGGAGGTGCAGATACGCAGTATTTT.

With respect to this clonotype: A read error may account for a junction end that differs from germline. This chain joins TRBV6-1 and TRBJ2-4; D remains ambiguous. This CDR3 is built from 17 residues. The germline V gene has CDR1 MNHNS and CDR2 SASEGT. CDR3 DNA sequence: TGTGCCAGCAGCTCATCAGTCAGAGGTATCAGCAATCAGCCCCAGCATTTC. It codes for CASSSSVRGISNQPQHF.

The V gene is TRBV7-3, the J gene TRBJ2-1; 8 bases map to TRBD1. Looked up from germline, CDR1 is SGHTA and CDR2 is FQGTGA. V gave up 5 bases and J gave up 7 bases; unmatched junction bases: 10. The CDR3 sequence is 15 residues long. The CDR3 DNA reads as TGTGCCAGCAGCCCAACCGGGACAGGCGCGAATGAGCAGTTCTTC. Protein product: CASSPTGTGANEQFF.

The gene calls are TRBV6-1 and TRBJ2-5; D not certain. Germline loops: CDR1 MNHNS, CDR2 SASEGT. The CDR3 contains 14 residues. V was shortened by 7 bases and J by 2 bases, with 14 bases between the two germline ends. The CDR3 bases are TGTGCCAGCACCCCGGGTCCTACGCAAGAGACCCAGTACTTC. It translates to CASTPGPTQETQYF.

This chain uses TRBV7-2 with TRBJ2-7; TRBD2 aligns across 12 bases. The end of the DNA is better explained by TRBJ2-1, so the J call may be wrong. CDR1 and CDR2 from the germline V gene are SGHTA and FQGNSA. This CDR3 is 15 amino acids long. This CDR3 reads CASSAALAGGNEQFF. CDR3 bases: TGTGCCAGCAGCGCCGCACTAGCGGGAGGTAATGAGCAGTTCTTC.

The chain is built from TRBV6-2 or TRBV6-3 and TRBJ2-3; D may be TRBD1 (5 bases). Matching the DNA end better, TRBJ2-7 makes the J call doubtful. This CDR3 contains 10 residues. Germline V CDR1 and CDR2: MNHEY, SVGEGT. CDR3: CASRGREQYF. As DNA, the CDR3 is TGTGCCAGCAGGGGGCGCGAGCAGTACTTC.

CDR3 bases: TGTGCCAGCAGCTCTACTAGAGACAATGAGCAGTTCTTC. Translated, it gives CASSSTRDNEQFF. V gene TRBV7-2 combines with J gene TRBJ2-7; D is possibly TRBD2 (5 bases). The J call is doubtful: the DNA matches TRBJ2-1 better. Germline assignment: CDR1 SGHTA and CDR2 FQGNSA. CDR3 length equals 13 residues.

DNA for the CDR3: TGTGCCAGCAGCTTAGATTTGGGGGGTCTAGCCAAAAACATTCAGTACTTC. It yields the protein CASSLDLGGLAKNIQYF. The chain recombines TRBV11-2 with TRBJ2-4; tentative D call: TRBD2 (6 bases). This CDR3 region has 17 residues. With 0 bases removed from V and 0 bases from J, the gap between germline ends came to 12 bases. Germline loops: CDR1 SGHAT, CDR2 FQNNGV.

The genes are TRBV5-4 and TRBJ2-7; possible D gene TRBD1, 6 bases. Germline values: CDR1 SGHNT, CDR2 YYREEE (reference sequence). V was cut by 8 bases and J by 7 bases, with 37 bases left in between. The CDR3 is 19 amino acids. The CDR3 loop is CASVPGRRWGTRSYNEQYF. The CDR3 DNA follows: TGTGCCAGTGTCCCAGGTCGCAGGTGGGGGACACGGTCCTACAATGAGCAGTACTTC.

Many counts were recorded for this clonotype. The rearrangement uses TRBV11-2 and TRBJ1-6; D may be TRBD1 (5 bases). V dropped 0 bases and J dropped 7 bases, with 7 bases sitting between them. Looked up from germline, CDR1 is SGHAT and CDR2 is FQNNGV. The CDR3 is 14 amino acids. This CDR3 reads CASSLDRENSPLHF. CDR3 coding DNA: TGTGCCAGCAGCTTAGACAGGGAGAATTCACCCCTCCACTTT.

This chain joins TRBV12-3 or TRBV12-4 and TRBJ2-6, with D perhaps TRBD1 (6 bases). The J call is in doubt because the DNA end fits TRBJ2-7 better. CDR3 length equals 13 residues. In nucleotides, the CDR3 is TGTGCCAGCAGCCTCTCACAGGGCTACGAGCAGTACTTC. It specifies CASSLSQGYEQYF.

The chain uses TRBV7-2 and TRBJ1-4; tentative D call: TRBD1 (5 bases). Looked up from germline, CDR1 is SGHTA and CDR2 is FQGNSA. The CDR3 consists of 14 residues. Trimming cost V 3 bases and J 7 bases, with 12 bases left between them. Written as DNA, the CDR3 is TGTGCCAGCAGCTTGTCGGGGGTTGTTGAAAAACTGTTTTTT. Its protein product is CASSLSGVVEKLFF.

This clonotype was observed a few times. The J gene is TRBJ2-7, the V gene TRBV7-2; 9 bases map to TRBD2. V shed 6 bases and J 3 bases; nucleotides not matched to a gene: 6. This CDR3 contains 14 residues. Germline CDR1 SGHTA, CDR2 FQGNSA. The CDR3 DNA reads TGTGCCAGCAGAGATAAGACTAGCGGCTACGAGCAGTACTTC. Protein product: CASRDKTSGYEQYF.